Below are 15 T cell receptor beta chains sequenced from a single sample in a study of shared clonotypes between healthy human individuals. The data were produced by immunoSEQ multiplex PCR, yet TCRdb's version contains in-frame clones alone and is incomplete. The sample consists of some 900,000 clones, approximately 80% of them appearing once. The sample comprised memory CD4+ T cells sorted from blood. The subset was: CD45RA-negative fraction. The receptors originated from a man between 18 and 35 years old in good health.

The CDR3 coding sequence is TGCGCCAGCAGCCAAGCACTGGGACAGGCCTCCTACGAGCAGTACTTC. Its translation: CASSQALGQASYEQYF. The chain is built from TRBV4-1 and TRBJ2-7; 8 nucleotides line up with TRBD1. The germline V gene has CDR1 MGHRA and CDR2 YSYEKL. The trim removed 1 base at V and 0 bases at J, leaving 5 bases unmatched. This CDR3 comprises 16 residues.

The chain is built from TRBV6-1 and TRBJ1-5; no firm D call. V lost 7 bases, J lost 1 base, and 2 bases lay in between. CDR3 length equals 11 residues. Germline assignment: CDR1 MNHNS and CDR2 SASEGT. The CDR3 DNA is TGTGCCAGCAAGAGCAATCAGCCCCAGCATTTT. Protein sequence: CASKSNQPQHF.

This rearrangement joins TRBV7-2 to TRBJ1-4; D is perhaps TRBD1 (6 bases). This CDR3 spans 13 amino acids. The V end lost 5 bases, the J end lost 5 bases, and 9 bases lay between the germline ends. CDR1 and CDR2 from the germline V gene are SGHTA and FQGNSA. CDR3 residues: CASSPGQNEKLFF. The CDR3 coding sequence is TGTGCCAGCAGCCCCGGACAGAATGAAAAACTGTTTTTT.

This clone has only one observation. The CDR3 protein is CASSLRGSFTDTQYF. CDR3 sequence (DNA): TGTGCCAGCAGTTTAAGGGGATCCTTCACAGATACGCAGTATTTT. This chain uses TRBV27 with TRBJ2-3, with a tentative D call TRBD1 (5 bases). There are 15 residues in the CDR3. V was trimmed by 2 bases and J by 2 bases, leaving 11 bases between them. Germline CDR1 and CDR2: MNHEY and SMNVEV (reference sequence).

The chain uses TRBV18 and TRBJ2-7; D possibly corresponds to TRBD2 (6 bases). CDR3 length: 14 residues. CDR1 KGHSH and CDR2 LQKENI come from the germline V gene. Deletions cut 3 bases from V and 2 bases from J, with 11 bases between. The CDR3 loop reads CASSPGTPAYEQYF. The DNA for the CDR3 is TGTGCCAGCTCACCCGGGACTCCTGCCTACGAGCAGTACTTC. Full variable domain (outside the CDR3, taken from reference TRBV18 and TRBJ2-7): NAGVMQNPRHLVRRRGQEARLRCSPMKGHSHVYWYRQLPEEGLKFMVYLQKENIIDESGMPKERFSAEFPKEGPSILRIQQVVRGDSAAYFCASSPGTPAYEQYFGPGTRLTVT.

The V gene is TRBV18, the J gene TRBJ2-7; 8 nucleotides align to TRBD1. The germline gives CDR1 KGHSH, CDR2 LQKENI. The CDR3 runs to 19 residues. V dropped 5 bases and J dropped 0; count of bases not matched to a gene: 18. The CDR3 DNA reads as TGTGCCAGCTCAGGCCCTGGAGGCAGGGGGCCTGGGGGCTCCTACGAGCAGTACTTC. Translation: CASSGPGGRGPGGSYEQYF.

This clone was detected only a few times. The chain uses TRBV5-6 and TRBJ2-7; tentative D call: TRBD1 (5 bases). Germline-derived CDR1 and CDR2 are SGHDT and YYEEEE. The CDR3 covers 17 residues. V was clipped by 0 bases and J by 2 bases, with 18 bases between them. The CDR3 nucleotides are TGTGCCAGCAGCTTGGCCCCATCTCAGGGTGGAGCCTACGAGCAGTACTTC. The encoded protein is CASSLAPSQGGAYEQYF.

This clone occurred a few times. The V gene is TRBV28, the J gene TRBJ2-7; D might be TRBD1 (6 bases). CDR3 length equals 11 residues. CDR1 is MDHEN and CDR2 is SYDVKM in the germline V gene. Trimming took off 6 bases at V and 4 bases at J, with 7 bases between the two ends. Here the CDR3 reads CASSRGYEQYF. Written as DNA, the CDR3 is TGTGCCAGCAGCAGGGGATACGAGCAGTACTTC.

V is TRBV7-2 and J is TRBJ1-5; D remains ambiguous. The V gene's germline CDR1 is SGHTA and CDR2 FQGNSA. Between the trimmed V and J ends, which lost 5 bases and 5 bases, there was a span of 13 bases. The CDR3 has 14 amino acids. This CDR3 is CASSRGRIHQPQHF. The DNA of the CDR3 is TGTGCCAGCAGCCGAGGGAGAATCCATCAGCCCCAGCATTTT. Using reference TRBV7-2 and TRBJ1-5 for the parts outside the CDR3, the full variable domain is GAGVSQSPSNKVTEKGKDVELRCDPISGHTALYWYRQSLGQGLEFLIYFQGNSAPDKSGLPSDRFSAERTGGSVSTLTIQRTQQEDSAVYLCASSRGRIHQPQHFGDGTRLSIL.

The chain joins TRBV2 to TRBJ2-2; no definite D call. The CDR3 is 13 amino acids. The V end lost 3 bases, the J end lost 6 bases, and 8 bases lay between the germline ends. Germline V lookup: CDR1 SNHLY, CDR2 FYNNEI. DNA of the CDR3: TGTGCCAGCAGTGAGCTGGAATCCGGGGAGCTGTTTTTT. It yields the protein CASSELESGELFF.

V is TRBV5-6 and J is TRBJ2-7, with 10 nucleotides matching TRBD1. Germline loops: CDR1 SGHDT, CDR2 YYEEEE. The CDR3 contains 15 residues. V shed 4 bases and J 6 bases; nucleotides not matched to a gene: 10. This CDR3 reads CASSQDRGRPGEQYF. DNA for the CDR3: TGTGCCAGCAGCCAGGACAGGGGGAGGCCGGGCGAGCAGTACTTC.

This chain's CDR3 is CASKEQSQANYGYTF. Written as DNA, the CDR3 is TGTGCCAGCAAGGAACAGTCTCAAGCTAACTATGGCTACACCTTC. The genes are TRBV6-1 and TRBJ1-2; D gene uncertain. Trimming took 7 bases from V and 0 from J, leaving 15 bases between them. Germline CDR1 MNHNS, CDR2 SASEGT. This CDR3 has 15 residues.

This chain uses TRBV13 with TRBJ2-7; no firm D call. Trimming left V 0 bases short and J 2 bases short, with 11 bases between. Germline CDR1 reads PRHDT; CDR2 reads FYEKMQ (reference sequence). This CDR3 comprises 15 residues. The CDR3 here is CASSLGLNGAYEQYF. The DNA for the CDR3 is TGTGCCAGCAGCTTAGGCTTAAACGGAGCCTACGAGCAGTACTTC.

V gene TRBV5-1 combines with J gene TRBJ1-1; TRBD1 is a possible D gene (5 bases). V was shortened by 4 bases and J by 4 bases, with 20 bases between the two germline ends. The germline V gene encodes CDR1 SGHRS and CDR2 YFSETQ. This CDR3 region has 16 residues. The CDR3 region is CASSVGAGSGSTEAFF. CDR3 sequence (DNA): TGCGCCAGCAGCGTTGGGGCAGGCTCGGGGAGCACTGAAGCTTTCTTT.

This clone was recorded a few times. This chain joins TRBV5-1 and TRBJ2-2; perhaps TRBD2 as D (7 bases). Germline CDR1 SGHRS, CDR2 YFSETQ. This CDR3 contains 14 residues. The ends were cut back, 7 bases at V and 6 bases at J, with 16 bases in the middle. The CDR3 is CASAPGGKPGELFF. CDR3 sequence (DNA): TGCGCCAGCGCCCCGGGGGGCAAGCCCGGGGAGCTGTTTTTT.